This T cell receptor (beta chain) is drawn from a study of shared clonotypes between healthy human individuals. Overall study context: Two women and a few men aged 18 to 49 served as donors. Findings and limits, study-wide: Incompleteness in sorted-subset sequencing, despite large depth, was shown by rarefaction.

Execution of the assay was at deep level. Measured with immunoSEQ multiplex PCR; TCRdb has only the in-frame clones, and not every one. The repertoire holds under 1,900,000 clones, with approximately 98.5% as singletons. Donors were Caucasian adults residing in Nashville, Tennessee, USA. Regarding this clone: No antigen is known for it.

Losses at the gene ends were 6 bases for V and 10 bases for J; bases not matched to a gene: 6. The CDR3 runs to 12 residues. CDR1 is WSHSY and CDR2 is SAAADI in the germline V gene. Sequencing was performed on naive CD4+ T cells sorted from blood. The subset here: CD45RA+ positively selected. This clonotype was sampled from a man aged 25 to 45 in good health. V gene TRBV10-2 combines with J gene TRBJ2-1; 7 bases are a match to TRBD1. CDR3 DNA: TGCGCCAGCAGCTTGTCACAGGGGGAGCAGTTCTTC. This encodes CASSLSQGEQFF.